This T cell receptor beta chain was recovered during a study of vaccination and CD4 T cells after COVID-19 (dated by TCRdb to between 2022 and 2023). Study-level background: The convalescent cohort included six males and four females, with two Hispanic individuals, seven Caucasians, two Asians and one multiracial person. Participants got two doses of the Pfizer-BioNTech BNT162b2 vaccine (n=8) or two doses of the Moderna mRNA-1273 vaccine (n=2). Post-COVID blood samples were collected from convalescent patients a median of approximately 93 days after diagnosis, with a range of about 30 to 170 days. The time from the second vaccine dose to post-vaccine blood sampling had a median of 72 days and ranged from 14 to 241 days. Culture stimuli were overlapping spike peptide pools from SARS-CoV-2 and from the common cold coronaviruses HCoV-NL63, HCoV-OC43 and HCoV-229E. In control cultures, a CEFX viral epitope pool was used as positive control, an HIV-1 Nef peptide pool was used as negative control, or no peptide was added. In more than eight COVID-19 convalescent patients and a handful of infection-naive healthy vaccine recipients, researchers compared the spike-specific CD4+ TCR repertoire from before mRNA vaccination with the repertoire from after. What the study reported, not specific to this receptor: Among convalescent patients, a median about 86% of the SARS-CoV-2-reactive clones seen after vaccination appeared only after vaccination, which suggests priming specific to the vaccine. Of the vaccine-specific clones in convalescent patients, 304 of 307, or nearly all, reacted only to SARS-CoV-2 spike and did not cross-react with common cold coronaviruses. The median count of SARS-CoV-2-reactive clonotypes went up from some 23 after infection to roughly 38 after vaccination, although the change was not significant. Relatively few convalescent patients were included in the study, and early timepoints after natural infection were not analyzed.

Trimming leaves V shorter by 9 bases and J shorter by 2 bases, with the junction holding 9 bases beyond the gene matches. The CDR3 covers 15 residues, taking in both the cysteine and the phenylalanine. Only the CDR3 portion is preserved as DNA: 45 bases, with reading frame beginning at the first base. Looking up the germline V gene yields CDR1 ENHRY and CDR2 SYGVKD. This clonotype was detected only a few times. No antigen is known for it. Per-base quality was not reported, and no clone a single base away is much larger than it. The treatment or condition label here, explained by the study, means: roughly ten-day PBMC culture with coronavirus spike peptide pools or control peptides (ViraFEST assay). To expand antigen-specific T cells with peptide pools and then pick out the expanded clonotypes through TCR sequencing, the study relied on the ViraFEST assay. Negative nucleocapsid antibody tests taken both before and after vaccination confirmed that the healthy vaccine recipients had no prior SARS-CoV-2 infection. Each well held two million PBMCs cultured with approximately 9.1 ug/ml peptide pools in IMDM containing roughly 4.7% human AB serum and approximately 10 IU/ml IL-2. Half of the culture medium was replaced with fresh IL-2-containing medium on days 3 and 7. After 10 days of culture, CD4+ T cells were isolated by negative selection with the EasySep CD4+ T cell isolation kit. Ficoll-Paque Plus gradient centrifugation was used to isolate PBMCs from whole blood, and the isolated PBMCs were then either used fresh or cryopreserved at -140C. In general, triplicate wells were set up for every culture condition.

Libraries came from PCR. At the Johns Hopkins FTIC core, DNA from the cultured CD4+ T cells underwent TCR sequencing with the Oncomine TCR Beta short-read assay. The QIAamp micro DNA kit was used to extract genomic DNA from the cultured CD4+ T cells. Oncomine TCR Beta libraries from cultured CD4+ T cells were pooled with unique dual indexes and sequenced on an Illumina iSeq 100. In the source study's methods: Non-productive sequences were removed, and CDR3s not starting with C, not ending with F or W, or shorter than 7 amino acids were discarded. The MANAFEST web application identified antigen-specific clonotypes by comparing peptide-stimulated wells against reference wells and other culture wells. An FDR below 0.05, an odds ratio above 5, and a productive frequency above 0.1% in at least two of three replicate wells were required for clones to be considered positive. Clonotypes that were significantly expanded in both SARS-CoV-2 spike wells and at least one common cold coronavirus spike condition were defined as cross-reactive. Using R version 3.6.1, CDR3 homology was evaluated through Levenshtein distances (stringdist) along with unrooted phylogenetic trees (ape). TCRdb applied fastp at Q25 and MiXCR to the public reads, then kept only in-frame beta chains. A single entry per CDR3 protein holds the most common genes and DNA from its merged rows. What appears here as the V and J calls and clone size reflects TCRdb's work, not the paper's. The sample profile shows about 25,000 distinct CDR3 sequences; under 70% of them were found once. 15% to 20% of the sample is in the top ten clones.

The source material was CD4+ T cells from blood, cultured in vitro, sampled after SARS-CoV-2 vaccination. This receptor was identified in a human donor who received a COVID-19 vaccine. The sequence joins TRBV10-3 to TRBJ2-2; TRBD1 matches 7 bases in the middle. The sequence in DNA is TGTGCCATACCACACGGGACAGATAACACCGGGGAGCTGTTTTTT. This encodes CAIPHGTDNTGELFF.